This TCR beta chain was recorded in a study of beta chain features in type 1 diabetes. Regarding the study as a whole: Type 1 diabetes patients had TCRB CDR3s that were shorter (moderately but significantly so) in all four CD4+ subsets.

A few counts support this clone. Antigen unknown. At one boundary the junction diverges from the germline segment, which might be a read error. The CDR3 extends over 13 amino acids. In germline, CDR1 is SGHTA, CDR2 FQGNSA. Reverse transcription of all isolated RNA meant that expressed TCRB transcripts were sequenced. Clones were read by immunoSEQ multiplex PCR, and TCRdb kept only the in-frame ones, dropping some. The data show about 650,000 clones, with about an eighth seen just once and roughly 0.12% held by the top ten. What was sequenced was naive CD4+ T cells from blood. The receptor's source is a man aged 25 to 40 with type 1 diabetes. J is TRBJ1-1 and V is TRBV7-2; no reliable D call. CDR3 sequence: CASSLSGTGLYVF. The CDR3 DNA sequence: TGTGCCAGCAGCTTATCAGGTACCGGGCTATATGTCTTT.